This T cell receptor (beta chain) was identified during a study of CD8+ T cells in alopecia areata. This CDR3 spans 16 amino acids. With 2 bases removed from V and 0 bases from J, the gap between germline ends came to 14 bases. Looked up from germline, CDR1 is MGHRA and CDR2 is YSYEKL. General study results and limits: Throughout tofacitinib, many expanded lesional clones continued to persist in scalp and blood. The study found tofacitinib significantly decreased scalp clonality and expanded CD8+ clones among the top 100.

To note about this clone: No antigen is known for it.

Indicated treatment: oral pan-JAK inhibitor, 5-10 mg twice daily. Sequencing used cDNA as its template, made by extracting RNA and reverse transcribing it. Using immunoSEQ multiplex PCR, the repertoire was profiled, and TCRdb retains in-frame clones only, with some absent. The repertoire holds roughly 180,000 clones, with 45% to 65% as singletons. The sequencing used CD4+ T cells sorted from blood, collected at week 4, from a patient treated with tofacitinib. The chain carries TRBV4-1 and TRBJ2-7, with D possibly being TRBD1 (5 bases). The TCR was taken from a human donor with alopecia areata. The CDR3 reads CASSQIPTVSSYEQYF. The CDR3 nucleotides read TGCGCCAGCAGCCAAATTCCGACAGTGAGCTCCTACGAGCAGTACTTC.